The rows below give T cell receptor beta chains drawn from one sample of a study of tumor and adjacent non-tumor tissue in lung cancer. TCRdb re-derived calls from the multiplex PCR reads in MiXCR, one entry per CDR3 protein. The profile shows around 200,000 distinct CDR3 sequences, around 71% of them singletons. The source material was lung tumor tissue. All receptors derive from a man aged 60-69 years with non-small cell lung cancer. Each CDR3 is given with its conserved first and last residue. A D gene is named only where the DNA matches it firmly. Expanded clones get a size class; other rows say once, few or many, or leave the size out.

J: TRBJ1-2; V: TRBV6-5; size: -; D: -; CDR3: CASANVGLNYGYTF; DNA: TGTGCCAGCGCCAACGTGGGGCTTAACTATGGCTACACCTTC
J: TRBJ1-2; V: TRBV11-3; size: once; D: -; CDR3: CASSRTGGYGCTF; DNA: TGTGCCAGCAGTCGAACAGGAGGGTATGGCTGCACTTTC
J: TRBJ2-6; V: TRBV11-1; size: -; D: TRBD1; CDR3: CASSHRGQGYSGANVLTF; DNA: TGTGCCAGTAGCCACAGGGGACAGGGCTACTCTGGGGCCAACGTCCTGACTTTC
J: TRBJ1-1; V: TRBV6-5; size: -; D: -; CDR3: CASRAHRDTEAFF; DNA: TGTGCCAGCAGGGCACATCGGGACACTGAAGCTTTCTTT
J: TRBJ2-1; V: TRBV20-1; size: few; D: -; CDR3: CSASGSGDYNEQFF; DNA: TGCAGTGCTAGCGGGAGTGGGGACTACAATGAGCAGTTCTTC
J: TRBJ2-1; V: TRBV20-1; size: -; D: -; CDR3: CSAHSWVNEQFF; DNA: TGCAGTGCTCACTCCTGGGTGAATGAGCAGTTCTTC
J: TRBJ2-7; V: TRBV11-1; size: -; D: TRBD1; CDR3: CVSSLDRGRDEQYF; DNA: TGTGTCAGCAGCCTGGACAGGGGGCGCGACGAGCAGTACTTC
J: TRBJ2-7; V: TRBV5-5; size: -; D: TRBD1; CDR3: CTSNLGGPRRREQYF; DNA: TGTACCAGCAACTTAGGGGGCCCCCGGAGGAGGGAGCAGTACTTC
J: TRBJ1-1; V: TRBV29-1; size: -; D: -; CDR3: CNVEGGFAEALF; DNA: TGCAACGTTGAAGGTGGATTCGCTGAAGCTTTGTTT
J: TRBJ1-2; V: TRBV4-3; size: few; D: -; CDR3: CTSSQDYKGNYGYTF; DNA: TGCACCAGCAGCCAAGATTATAAAGGGAACTATGGCTACACCTTC
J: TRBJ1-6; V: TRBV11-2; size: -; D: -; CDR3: CASSLDRRYNSPLQF; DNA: TGTGCTAGCAGCTTAGACAGAAGATATAATTCACCTCTCCAATTT
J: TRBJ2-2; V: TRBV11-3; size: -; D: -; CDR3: CASSFGGPSDRTGELFF; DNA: TGTGCCAGCAGCTTCGGGGGTCCGAGTGATAGAACCGGGGAGCTGTTTTTT
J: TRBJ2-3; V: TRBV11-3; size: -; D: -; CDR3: CVSTPDPSTDTQCF; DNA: TGTGTCAGCACCCCCGACCCTAGCACAGATACGCAGTGTTTT
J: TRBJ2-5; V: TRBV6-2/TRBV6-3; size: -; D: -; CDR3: CASSSQARETQYF; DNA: TGTGCTAGCAGTTCGCAAGCAAGAGAGACCCAGTACTTC
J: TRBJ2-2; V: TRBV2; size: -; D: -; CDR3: CTSLALAFTGELFF; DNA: TGTACCAGTCTAGCGCTAGCGTTTACCGGGGAGCTGTTTTTT
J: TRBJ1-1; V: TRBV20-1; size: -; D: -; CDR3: CGARIGDTEAFF; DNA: TGCGGTGCTAGAATAGGGGACACTGAAGCTTTCTTT
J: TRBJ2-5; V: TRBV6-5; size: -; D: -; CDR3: CASKLQGRRQETQYF; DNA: TGTGCCAGCAAACTTCAGGGAAGAAGGCAAGAGACCCAGTACTTC
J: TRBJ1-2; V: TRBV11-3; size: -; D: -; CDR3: CASSLGRYGHTF; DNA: TGTGCCAGCAGCTTGGGACGGTATGGTCACACCTTC
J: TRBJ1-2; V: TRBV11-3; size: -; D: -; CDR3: CTSSSYRESQAF; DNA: TGTACCAGCAGCTCCTACAGGGAGTCACAGGCCTTC